The T cell receptor (beta chain) described here comes from a study of low-dose radiotherapy and immunotherapy resistance in tumors. Turning to the study itself: Oral aspirin 300 mg was taken by patients daily for four cycles from cycle 1 day 1.

The time point here: before trial treatment. TRAV- and TRBV-specific primers primed first-strand cDNA, covering alpha and beta chains. It was with a constant-region primer and a V-primer adapter that TCRs were amplified over around 19 PCR cycles. Amplification of isolated mRNA was accomplished via in vitro transcription. TCRdb fed the reads into MiXCR, producing one record per CDR3 protein. The repertoire holds more than 85,000 distinct CDR3 sequences, with 8% to 10% as singletons. V shed 5 bases and J shed 9 bases, with 20 bases lying between them. Germline assignment: CDR1 MNHEY and CDR2 SMNVEV (reference sequence). The CDR3 is made up of 15 amino acids.

This receptor was taken from a male donor with prostate cancer. The chain couples TRBV27 to TRBJ1-5; D gene unclear. The sample consisted of PBMCs, taken before treatment. The CDR3 reads CASSPGVPKMSPQHF. CDR3 nucleotides: TGTGCCAGCAGTCCCGGGGTCCCGAAAATGTCGCCCCAGCATTTT.